Below, 7 T cell receptor beta chains from the same sample are listed, as sequenced in a study of T cells in Graves' hyperthyroidism and ophthalmopathy. The CDR3 regions of TCR beta were amplified from RNA transcripts. HTBI primers were the set used in a first-round RT-PCR of the TCR CDR3. One entry per CDR3 protein results from TCRdb running MiXCR on the multiplex PCR reads. The sample consists of approximately 630,000 distinct CDR3 sequences, about 16% of them appearing once. Input material: blood. These receptors all stem from a woman in her 30s with Graves' hyperthyroidism.

This clonotype was seen at least ten times. The rearrangement uses TRBV29-1 and TRBJ1-1; D remains ambiguous. CDR3 length: 13 residues. Trimming took 4 bases from V and 5 from J, leaving 14 bases between them. Germline assignment: CDR1 SQVTM and CDR2 ANQGSEA. CDR3 amino acids: CSVVSYPGTEAFF. The CDR3 coding sequence is TGCAGCGTTGTTTCCTACCCGGGTACTGAAGCTTTCTTT.

This clonotype turned up a few times. This chain connects TRBV4-2 to TRBJ2-1; D tentatively reads TRBD1 or TRBD2 (5 bases each). The CDR3 loop spans 13 amino acids. Trimming stripped 0 bases from V and 10 bases from J, with 10 bases between. CDR1 and CDR2 (germline): LGHNA, YNFKEQ. The CDR3 DNA is TGTGCCAGCAGCCAAGACGGGGCCGAAGAGCAGTTCTTC. Protein sequence: CASSQDGAEEQFF.

The gene calls are TRBV28 and TRBJ2-2, with 11 bases lining up with TRBD1. This CDR3 is 15 amino acids long. The germline CDR1 and CDR2 sequences are MDHEN and SYDVKM. V was pared by 8 bases and J by 6 bases, with 8 bases of the junction left unmatched. CDR3 DNA sequence: TGTGCCAGCGGACAGGGGGCAATTAATTCCGGGGAGCTGTTTTTT. This codes for CASGQGAINSGELFF.

This clonotype was detected a few times. A much more abundant neighbour one base away suggests this may be a read error. Because the CDR3 is missing its conserved closing phenylalanine or tryptophan, this is likely a read error. The chain links TRBV20-1 to TRBJ2-7; 7 bases agree with TRBD1. Germline CDR1 DFQATT, CDR2 SNEGSKA (reference sequence). V shed 6 bases and J 6 bases; nucleotides not matched to a gene: 14. CDR3 length equals 14 residues. The CDR3 DNA is TGCAGTGCCGCGCCGGACAGGCGGACGGGCGAGCAGTACCTC. Translating gives CSAAPDRRTGEQYL.

This clonotype has a count of ten or more. V is TRBV6-1 and J is TRBJ2-2; 7 bases fit TRBD2. Germline CDR1 is MNHNS and CDR2 is SASEGT. This CDR3 has 14 amino acids. Trimming cost V 11 bases and J 1 base; bases outside gene matches: 7. The CDR3 coding sequence is TGTGCCGCGTCCTGGGAGGGGAACACCGGGGAGCTGTTTTTT. Its translation is CAASWEGNTGELFF.

There are a few counts of this clonotype. V and J are TRBV5-5 and TRBJ1-5; D remains unclear. V shed 0 bases and J shed 7 bases, with 14 bases lying between them. Germline CDR1 SGHKS, CDR2 YYEKEE (reference sequence). CDR3 length equals 15 residues. CDR3: CASSLVVSSGQPQHF. CDR3 sequence (DNA): TGTGCCAGCAGCTTGGTCGTATCCTCTGGGCAGCCCCAGCATTTT.

The chain combines TRBV28 with TRBJ2-5, with 7 bases identical to TRBD1. V was clipped by 4 bases and J by 0 bases; unmatched bases: 8. Germline assignment: CDR1 MDHEN and CDR2 SYDVKM. The CDR3 totals 16 residues. In DNA, the CDR3 is TGTGCCAGCAGTTCCGACAGGGTCCTTTACCAAGAGACCCAGTACTTC. This gives the protein CASSSDRVLYQETQYF.